What follows are 27 T cell receptor beta chains derived from one specimen sequenced in a study of T cells in Graves' hyperthyroidism and ophthalmopathy. Amplified regions were TCR beta CDR3 sequences from RNA transcripts. First-round RT-PCR of the TCR CDR3 relied on the HTBI primer set. TCRdb re-analysed the multiplex PCR reads in MiXCR, keeping a single row per CDR3 protein. In the table there are under 350,000 distinct CDR3 sequences, about 17% of which are singletons. Input material: blood. The receptors were gathered from an older woman with Graves' ophthalmopathy.

This rearrangement joins TRBV18 to TRBJ2-7, with D possibly being TRBD1 (5 bases). The length of the CDR3 is 14 residues. The germline V and J ends were trimmed by 3 bases and 10 bases, with 19 bases remaining between them. Germline V gives CDR1 KGHSH, CDR2 LQKENI. Here the CDR3 DNA reads TGTGCCAGCTCACCGCCCGGGTTCCTAGGGGATCAGTACTTC. As protein: CASSPPGFLGDQYF.

Only a few counts were recorded for this clonotype. The chain recombines TRBV12-3 or TRBV12-4 with TRBJ2-1, with D perhaps TRBD1 (6 bases). Trimming pared 1 base from V and 1 base from J, leaving 11 bases between. The CDR3 length is 16 residues. The CDR3 loop reads CASSLGGLPSYNEQFF. CDR3 bases: TGTGCCAGCAGTTTAGGGGGGCTCCCTTCCTACAATGAGCAGTTCTTC.

This clonotype appeared many times. The genes are TRBV11-2 and TRBJ1-3, with D possibly matching TRBD1 (5 bases). The germline V and J ends were trimmed by 6 bases and 0 bases, with 9 bases remaining between them. This CDR3 has 14 amino acids. Per the germline V gene, CDR1 is SGHAT and CDR2 is FQNNGV. CDR3 sequence: CASSPGNSGNTIYF. The CDR3 bases are TGTGCCAGCAGTCCAGGGAACTCTGGAAACACCATATATTTT. The full variable domain, its missing parts supplied by reference TRBV11-2 and TRBJ1-3, is EAGVAQSPRYKIIEKRQSVAFWCNPISGHATLYWYQQILGQGPKLLIQFQNNGVVDDSQLPKDRFSAERLKGVDSTLKIQPAKLEDSAVYLCASSPGNSGNTIYFGEGSWLTVV.

This clonotype has at least ten counts. CDR3 DNA sequence: TGCAGTGCTAGAGATCAGCGGGGGATTAACTACGAGCAGTACTTC. This codes for CSARDQRGINYEQYF. The V and J genes are TRBV20-1 and TRBJ2-7; TRBD2 aligns across 8 bases. This CDR3 is built from 15 residues. V gave up 0 bases and J gave up 3 bases; unmatched junction bases: 7. The V gene's germline CDR1 is DFQATT and CDR2 SNEGSKA (reference sequence).

In this sample, this clonotype turned up many times. DNA of the CDR3: TGTGCCAGCAGCCCGACTAGCGGGGGGTCCTACGAGCAGTACTTC. It yields the protein CASSPTSGGSYEQYF. This sequence joins TRBV7-2 and TRBJ2-7, with 13 bases matching TRBD2. The CDR3 is made up of 15 amino acids. Per germline, CDR1 SGHTA and CDR2 FQGNSA. The V segment lost 5 bases and the J segment 1 base; nucleotides outside the gene matches: 2.

The table lists this clonotype with a few counts. An end of the junction differs from the germline gene, which may be a read error. The chain combines TRBV7-2 with TRBJ2-1, with a possible D match to TRBD2 (6 bases). CDR3 length: 19 amino acids. Germline lookup yields CDR1 SGHTA and CDR2 FQGNSA. The CDR3 loop is CASNLAAPGERTFGHEQFF. The CDR3 DNA sequence: TGTGCCAGCAACTTAGCGGCCCCTGGGGAGCGGACCTTCGGGCATGAGCAGTTCTTC.

This clonotype has a count of ten or more. The chain carries TRBV11-2 and TRBJ2-3; D not resolved. The CDR3 runs to 13 residues. Germline CDR1 SGHAT, CDR2 FQNNGV. V was cut by 1 base and J by 6 bases, with 8 bases left in between. CDR3 residues: CASSLGYGDTQYF. CDR3 DNA: TGTGCCAGCAGCTTAGGGTATGGGGATACGCAGTATTTT.

Many counts were recorded for this clonotype. The chain recombines TRBV3-1 with TRBJ1-6; D might be TRBD1 (6 bases). The CDR3 loop spans 15 amino acids. The V end was cut by 2 bases, the J end by 7 bases, with 12 bases between. Germline assignment: CDR1 LGHDT and CDR2 YNNKEL (reference sequence). Here the CDR3 reads CASSQPQGQNSPLHF. Written as DNA, the CDR3 is TGTGCCAGCAGCCAACCACAGGGTCAAAATTCACCCCTCCACTTT.

V is TRBV28 and J is TRBJ2-2; 11 bases are a match to TRBD2. Trimming cost V 0 bases and J 7 bases; bases outside gene matches: 10. In germline, CDR1 is MDHEN, CDR2 SYDVKM. The CDR3 loop spans 18 amino acids. The CDR3 DNA is TGTGCCAGCAGTTTATGGGCCTCACCGGGACTAGCGGTCGGGGAGCTGTTTTTT. This encodes CASSLWASPGLAVGELFF.

This clonotype was seen repeatedly, ten times or more. This rearrangement joins TRBV7-2 to TRBJ2-7; no definite D call. V dropped 1 base and J dropped 6 bases, with 13 bases sitting between them. Germline V gives CDR1 SGHTA, CDR2 FQGNSA. The CDR3 sequence is 14 residues long. CDR3 amino acids: CASSLGGSNTEQYF. As DNA, the CDR3 is TGTGCCAGCAGCTTAGGAGGTTCAAACACCGAGCAGTACTTC.

This clonotype has just a few counts. V and J are TRBV6-5 and TRBJ1-1; D unresolved. The germline V and J ends were trimmed by 0 bases and 0 bases, with 8 bases remaining between them. This CDR3 is built from 15 residues. In germline, CDR1 is MNHEY, CDR2 SVGAGI. CDR3 bases: TGTGCCAGCAGTTACTCTAGAATGATGAACACTGAAGCTTTCTTT. Its protein is CASSYSRMMNTEAFF.

This clonotype was seen many times. This chain joins TRBV2 and TRBJ1-3, with 8 positions matching TRBD1. Trimming took 2 bases from V and 3 from J; bases not matched to a gene: 3. CDR3 length: 15 amino acids. Germline V gene sequence: CDR1 SNHLY, CDR2 FYNNEI. CDR3 sequence (DNA): TGTGCCAGCAGTGAACAGGGGGCGAATGGAAACACCATATATTTT. Amino acid sequence: CASSEQGANGNTIYF. Full variable domain (outside the CDR3, taken from reference TRBV2 and TRBJ1-3): EPEVTQTPSHQVTQMGQEVILRCVPISNHLYFYWYRQILGQKVEFLVSFYNNEISEKSEIFDDQFSVERPDGSNFTLKIRSTKLEDSAMYFCASSEQGANGNTIYFGEGSWLTVV.

This clonotype appeared many times. The CDR3 spells CASSLTASSYEQYF. For the CDR3, the DNA is TGTGCCAGCAGCTTGACAGCCAGCTCCTACGAGCAGTACTTC. The chain couples TRBV7-3 to TRBJ2-7, with a tentative D call TRBD1 (5 bases). In germline, CDR1 is SGHTA, CDR2 FQGTGA. The CDR3 extends over 14 amino acids. V was shortened by 3 bases and J by 0 bases, with 9 bases between the two germline ends.

V usage is TRBV10-3 and J usage is TRBJ2-3; D possibly corresponds to TRBD1 (5 bases). From germline, CDR1 is ENHRY and CDR2 SYGVKD. Trimming stripped 0 bases from V and 1 base from J, with 11 bases between. The CDR3 consists of 16 residues. Here the CDR3 reads CAISESGPSGTDTQYF. DNA for the CDR3: TGTGCCATCAGTGAGTCGGGGCCCTCCGGCACAGATACGCAGTATTTT.

This clonotype was seen repeatedly, ten times or more. The gene calls are TRBV6-1 and TRBJ2-2; the D call may be TRBD1 or TRBD2 (5 bases each). Germline CDR1 MNHNS, CDR2 SASEGT. This CDR3 is 13 amino acids long. The germline V and J ends were trimmed by 10 bases and 7 bases, with 16 bases remaining between them. DNA for the CDR3: TGTGCCATTGCCGGGGCCCCCGGCGGGGAGCTGTTTTTT. This encodes CAIAGAPGGELFF.

This clonotype turned up a few times. The gene calls are TRBV27 and TRBJ2-2, with D possibly matching TRBD2 (5 bases). The germline V gene has CDR1 MNHEY and CDR2 SMNVEV (reference sequence). V was cut by 6 bases and J by 5 bases, with 10 bases left in between. There are 13 residues in the CDR3. As DNA, the CDR3 is TGTGCCAGCAGCCGTACGGGGACCGGGGAGCTGTTTTTT. Its protein product is CASSRTGTGELFF.

This clonotype has a count of ten or more. The chain carries TRBV7-9 and TRBJ1-1; 11 nucleotides match TRBD1. The CDR3 has 18 residues. The ends lost 2 bases at V and 6 bases at J; junction bases unmatched: 14. CDR1 SEHNR and CDR2 FQNEAQ come from the germline V gene (reference sequence). The CDR3 sequence is CASSLPYGQGAGVAEAFF. In DNA, the CDR3 is TGTGCCAGCAGCTTACCATATGGACAGGGGGCAGGAGTTGCTGAAGCTTTCTTT.

The V and J genes are TRBV19 and TRBJ2-7; D is unclear. The CDR3 is 15 amino acids. Germline assignment: CDR1 LNHDA and CDR2 SQIVND (reference sequence). Between the trimmed V and J ends, which lost 2 bases and 2 bases, there was a span of 13 bases. The CDR3 region is CASSIRTPGAYEQYF. DNA of the CDR3: TGTGCCAGTAGTATACGGACCCCGGGCGCCTACGAGCAGTACTTC.

This clonotype showed up many times. The V and J genes are TRBV6-1 and TRBJ1-1; weak D call: TRBD1 (5 bases). V was clipped by 5 bases and J by 5 bases, with 15 bases between them. The CDR3 extends over 14 amino acids. Looked up from germline, CDR1 is MNHNS and CDR2 is SASEGT. The CDR3 DNA follows: TGTGCCAGCAGTACGGGGCCAGAAGGGACTGAAGCTTTCTTT. Its translation: CASSTGPEGTEAFF.

This clonotype was observed many times. The chain uses TRBV7-8 and TRBJ2-1; TRBD2 matches 7 bases. The CDR3 has 16 residues. Germline V CDR1 and CDR2: SGHVS, FQNEAQ. The trim removed 1 base at V and 7 bases at J, leaving 10 bases unmatched. The CDR3 coding sequence is TGTGCCAGCAGCTTAGGAACGGGAGGAAGGAAAAATGAGCAGTTCTTC. Translating gives CASSLGTGGRKNEQFF. Supplemented by reference TRBV7-8 and TRBJ2-1, the full variable domain reads GAGVSQSPRYKVAKRGQDVALRCDPISGHVSLFWYQQALGQGPEFLTYFQNEAQLDKSGLPSDRFFAERPEGSVSTLKIQRTQQEDSAVYLCASSLGTGGRKNEQFFGPGTRLTVL.

With regard to this clonotype: Possible read error: a much larger clone is one base away. The chain couples TRBV10-3 to TRBJ2-5; the D is unclear. This CDR3 region has 12 residues. Germline-derived CDR1 and CDR2 are ENHRY and SYGVKD. CDR3 DNA: TGTGCCATCTGTGAGTCGGCCGAGACCCAGTACTTC. Amino acid sequence: CAICESAETQYF.

The CDR3 nucleotides read TGCGCCAGCAGCTATCTTGGGGGCGCATCCCTCCACTTT. Its protein product is CASSYLGGASLHF. The J gene is TRBJ1-6, the V gene TRBV5-1, with D perhaps TRBD1 (6 bases). Deletions cut 3 bases from V and 14 bases from J, with 15 bases between. CDR1 is SGHRS and CDR2 is YFSETQ in the germline V gene. The CDR3 has 13 residues.

This chain joins TRBV6-1 and TRBJ2-1, with 9 bases fitting TRBD1. The trim removed 6 bases at V and 4 bases at J, leaving 10 bases unmatched. The CDR3 covers 16 residues. Germline V gives CDR1 MNHNS, CDR2 SASEGT. The CDR3 bases are TGTGCCAGCAGGAAAATTCCGGGACAGGGATACAATGAGCAGTTCTTC. Translated: CASRKIPGQGYNEQFF.

This clonotype showed up just a few times. This chain joins TRBV7-2 and TRBJ2-2; TRBD1 agrees at 11 bases. The J segment lost 6 bases and the V segment lost 5 bases, leaving 5 bases of the junction unmatched. This CDR3 is 15 amino acids long. Germline-derived CDR1 and CDR2 are SGHTA and FQGNSA. In DNA, the CDR3 is TGTGCCAGCAGCCCACGGACAGGGGGCTCCGGGGAGCTGTTTTTT. Its protein product is CASSPRTGGSGELFF.

This clonotype was counted between two and nine times. The rearrangement links TRBV11-2 to TRBJ2-3; 8 nucleotides line up with TRBD2. Germline CDR1 and CDR2: SGHAT and FQNNGV. The length of the CDR3 is 18 residues. Germline trimming cut 2 bases from V and 5 bases from J; bases unmatched to any gene: 15. The CDR3 region has the DNA TGTGCCAGCAGCTTATGGCTTGGCTCTGGCGGGGGGATAGATACGCAGTATTTT. Translated: CASSLWLGSGGGIDTQYF. Drawing the rest from reference TRBV11-2 and TRBJ2-3, the complete variable domain is EAGVAQSPRYKIIEKRQSVAFWCNPISGHATLYWYQQILGQGPKLLIQFQNNGVVDDSQLPKDRFSAERLKGVDSTLKIQPAKLEDSAVYLCASSLWLGSGGGIDTQYFGPGTRLTVL.

This clonotype was recorded at least ten times. The V call is TRBV29-1, the J call TRBJ2-7; unclear D gene. This CDR3 is built from 14 residues. Trimming shortened V by 4 bases and J by 0 bases, and 13 bases separated the two germline ends. Germline CDR1 and CDR2: SQVTM and ANQGSEA. The CDR3 reads CSVVVLVSSYEQYF. The CDR3 DNA is TGCAGCGTTGTCGTGTTAGTTAGCTCCTACGAGCAGTACTTC.

This clonotype was observed many times. The chain is built from TRBV2 and TRBJ2-5; D gene unclear. CDR1 SNHLY and CDR2 FYNNEI come from the germline V gene. With 3 bases removed from V and 2 bases from J, the gap between germline ends came to 10 bases. The CDR3 contains 14 residues. The CDR3 bases are TGTGCCAGCAGTGATGTCACAGCTCAAGAGACCCAGTACTTC. The encoded protein is CASSDVTAQETQYF.